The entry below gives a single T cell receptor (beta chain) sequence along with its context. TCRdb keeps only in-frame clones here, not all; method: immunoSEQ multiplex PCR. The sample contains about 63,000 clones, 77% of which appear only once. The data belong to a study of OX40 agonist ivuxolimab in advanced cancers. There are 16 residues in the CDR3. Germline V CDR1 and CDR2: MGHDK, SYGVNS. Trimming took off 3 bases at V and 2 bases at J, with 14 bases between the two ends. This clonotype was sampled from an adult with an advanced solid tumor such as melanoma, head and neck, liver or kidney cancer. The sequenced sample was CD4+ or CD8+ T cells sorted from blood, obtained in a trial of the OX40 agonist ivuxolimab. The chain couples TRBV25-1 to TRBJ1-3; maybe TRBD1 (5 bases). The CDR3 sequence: CASSETPGRAGNTIYF. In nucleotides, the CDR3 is TGTGCCAGCAGTGAGACCCCAGGGCGAGCTGGAAACACCATATATTTT.